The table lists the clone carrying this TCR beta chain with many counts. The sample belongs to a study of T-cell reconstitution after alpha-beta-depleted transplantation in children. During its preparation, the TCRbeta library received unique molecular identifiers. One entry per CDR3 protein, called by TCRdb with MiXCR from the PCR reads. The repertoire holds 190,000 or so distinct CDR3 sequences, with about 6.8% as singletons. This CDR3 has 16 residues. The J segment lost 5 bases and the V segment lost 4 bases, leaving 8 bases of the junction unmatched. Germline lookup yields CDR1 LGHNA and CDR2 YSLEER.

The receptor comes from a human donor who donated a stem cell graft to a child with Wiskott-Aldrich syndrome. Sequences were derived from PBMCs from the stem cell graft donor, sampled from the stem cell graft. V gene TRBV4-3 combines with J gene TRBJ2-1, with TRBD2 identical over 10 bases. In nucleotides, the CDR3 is TGCGCCAGCAGCCGCTTACTAGCGGGGCTACACAATGAGCAGTTCTTC. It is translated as CASSRLLAGLHNEQFF.